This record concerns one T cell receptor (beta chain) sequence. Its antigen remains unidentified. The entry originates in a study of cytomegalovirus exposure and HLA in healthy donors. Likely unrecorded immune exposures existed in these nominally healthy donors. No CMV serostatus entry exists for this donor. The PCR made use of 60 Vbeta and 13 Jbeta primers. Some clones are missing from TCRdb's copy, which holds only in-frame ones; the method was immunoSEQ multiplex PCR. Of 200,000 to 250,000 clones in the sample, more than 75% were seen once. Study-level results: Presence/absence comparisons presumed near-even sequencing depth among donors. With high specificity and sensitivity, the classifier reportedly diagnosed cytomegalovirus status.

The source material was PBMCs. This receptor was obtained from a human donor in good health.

CDR3 in amino acids: CASSKQGADTGELFF. Written as DNA, the CDR3 is TGTGCCAGCAGTAAACAGGGGGCAGACACCGGGGAGCTGTTTTTT. The rearrangement uses TRBV25-1 and TRBJ2-2, with 9 positions matching TRBD1. Germline values: CDR1 MGHDK, CDR2 SYGVNS. The CDR3 is 15 amino acids. J lost 3 bases, V lost 5 bases, and 4 bases had no gene match.